This TCR beta chain was captured in a study of T cell repertoires in cytomegalovirus infection. Study as a whole: From public TCR beta signatures came an indication of both CMV infection and matching HLA type.

On this clonotype itself: The antigen is unknown.

Findings of the study overall: Frequencies of public TCR beta families were cumulated, and this identified carriers of CMV plus the relevant HLA.

V trimming: 3 bases; J trimming: 2 bases; junction bases outside the gene matches: 7. Germline values: CDR1 DFQATT, CDR2 SNEGSKA (reference sequence). The CDR3 consists of 14 residues. MiXCR was run by TCRdb on the reads, yielding one entry per CDR3 protein. The sample lists 300,000 to 450,000 distinct CDR3 sequences; approximately 18% were seen once. The V gene is TRBV20-1, the J gene TRBJ2-7; 7 bases map to TRBD2. The sequenced sample consisted of PBMCs. The source of this sequence is a human donor in good health (CMV status not recorded). Some clones in this sample may be carry-over from other donors' samples. The CDR3 region has the DNA TGCAGTGCTAGCGGGGGGACTGCCACCTACGAGCAGTACTTC. As protein: CSASGGTATYEQYF.